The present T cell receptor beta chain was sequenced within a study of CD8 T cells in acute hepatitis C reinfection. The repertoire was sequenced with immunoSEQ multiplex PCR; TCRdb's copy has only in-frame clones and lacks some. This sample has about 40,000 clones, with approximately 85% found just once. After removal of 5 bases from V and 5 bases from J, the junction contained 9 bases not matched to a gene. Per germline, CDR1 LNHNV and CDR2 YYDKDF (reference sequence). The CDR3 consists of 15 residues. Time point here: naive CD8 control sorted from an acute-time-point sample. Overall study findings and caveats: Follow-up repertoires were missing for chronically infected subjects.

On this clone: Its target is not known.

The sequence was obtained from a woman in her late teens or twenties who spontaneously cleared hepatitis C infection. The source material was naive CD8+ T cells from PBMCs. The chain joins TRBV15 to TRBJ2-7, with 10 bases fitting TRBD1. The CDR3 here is CATSPRDRGRHEQYF. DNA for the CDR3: TGTGCCACCAGCCCCCGGGACAGGGGACGCCACGAGCAGTACTTC.